These 30 T cell receptor beta chains originate from one sample sequenced in a study of regulatory T cells in long-lasting Graves disease. HTBI primers from iRepertoire and Arm-PCR of CDR3 regions yielded the TCR beta libraries. One entry per CDR3 protein, called by TCRdb with MiXCR from the multiplex PCR reads. The sample carries about 470,000 distinct CDR3 sequences, around 21% recorded once. The time point here: persistent/refractory GD, antithyroid drugs over 5 years with positive TRAb. Extracted PBMC RNA gave rise to the TCR library. The source was peripheral blood mononuclear cells (PBMCs), collected when the disease was refractory, from a patient treated with antithyroid drugs. The receptors here all came from a female donor with Graves disease.

The V and J genes are TRBV28 and TRBJ2-1, with unresolved D. This CDR3 contains 14 residues. Germline CDR1 reads MDHEN; CDR2 reads SYDVKM. V was shortened by 3 bases and J by 5 bases, with 11 bases between the two germline ends. Written as DNA, the CDR3 is TGTGCCAGCAGTTTCCCCTCGACCAACAATGAGCAGTTCTTC. As protein: CASSFPSTNNEQFF.

This clonotype came up many times. The chain links TRBV11-2 to TRBJ1-6; D perhaps matches TRBD1 (5 bases). This CDR3 region has 12 residues. V was shortened by 6 bases and J by 9 bases, with 9 bases between the two germline ends. Per germline, CDR1 SGHAT and CDR2 FQNNGV. The CDR3 protein is CASRRGSSPLHF. CDR3 coding DNA: TGTGCCAGCAGGAGGGGTTCTTCACCCCTCCACTTT.

The rearrangement uses TRBV16 and TRBJ2-7; 8 bases align to TRBD2. Germline CDR1 and CDR2: KGHSY and FQNENV. The CDR3 sequence is 17 residues long. With V trimmed by 2 bases and J by 0 bases, 9 bases remained unmatched. In nucleotides, the CDR3 is TGTGCCAGCAGCCAACTGCTAGCGGGTTCGAGCTCCTACGAGCAGTACTTC. Amino acid sequence: CASSQLLAGSSSYEQYF.

This clonotype showed up just a few times. The chain is built from TRBV20-1 and TRBJ2-5; 8 bases line up with TRBD1. Per the germline V gene, CDR1 is DFQATT and CDR2 is SNEGSKA (reference sequence). The CDR3 extends over 17 amino acids. J lost 5 bases, V lost 1 base, and 15 bases had no gene match. CDR3 region: CSARGADRGRLWETQYF. Here the CDR3 DNA reads TGCAGTGCTAGAGGGGCCGACAGGGGCAGGTTGTGGGAGACCCAGTACTTC.

There are a few counts of this clonotype. CDR3 DNA sequence: TGTGCCAGCAACGGGAGGAGGCGAGGCACAGATACGCAGTATTTT. Translation: CASNGRRRGTDTQYF. The gene calls are TRBV2 and TRBJ2-3; 7 bases map to TRBD2. V lost 7 bases to trimming and J lost 1 base; unmatched junction nucleotides: 8. This CDR3 region has 15 residues. Germline CDR1 reads SNHLY; CDR2 reads FYNNEI.

This chain joins TRBV19 and TRBJ2-7; 7 nucleotides match TRBD1. Trimming cost V 2 bases and J 3 bases; bases outside gene matches: 7. Germline-derived CDR1 and CDR2 are LNHDA and SQIVND (reference sequence). This CDR3 is 15 amino acids long. The CDR3 region is CASSIRQGFLYEQYF. The CDR3 nucleotides read TGTGCCAGTAGTATAAGACAGGGATTCCTCTACGAGCAGTACTTC.

The chain joins TRBV5-1 to TRBJ2-5, with D possibly matching TRBD2 (5 bases). Germline CDR1 reads SGHRS; CDR2 reads YFSETQ. V was pared by 2 bases and J by 5 bases, with 19 bases between. The CDR3 length is 16 residues. This CDR3 reads CASSFTTGLMGETQYF. The CDR3 nucleotides are TGCGCCAGCAGCTTTACGACTGGACTTATGGGGGAGACCCAGTACTTC.

This clonotype was counted a few times. This chain uses TRBV4-1 with TRBJ1-6; 9 nucleotides line up with TRBD1. The length of the CDR3 is 16 residues. Germline V gives CDR1 MGHRA, CDR2 YSYEKL. J gave up 7 bases and V 0 bases, and 4 bases lay outside the gene matches. CDR3 in amino acids: CASSQEVGQGNSPLHF. DNA of the CDR3: TGCGCCAGCAGCCAAGAAGTTGGACAGGGGAATTCACCCCTCCACTTT.

Worth noting for this clonotype: This may arise from a read error, as a much more abundant clone is one base away. The genes are TRBV6-5 and TRBJ2-7; 10 bases align to TRBD1. This CDR3 spans 14 amino acids. CDR1 is MNHEY, CDR2 SVGAGI, per germline. CDR3 DNA sequence: TGTGCCAGCGGTTACAGGGACAGGGGCTACGAGCAGTACTTC. Its translation is CASGYRDRGYEQYF.

This clonotype has at least ten counts. The chain carries TRBV12-3 or TRBV12-4 and TRBJ1-1; D may be TRBD1 (5 bases). The CDR3 length is 13 residues. Trimming left V 10 bases short and J 4 bases short, with 16 bases between. The CDR3 DNA is TGTGCCACCCAGGTGGGGGTGACCACTGAAGCTTTCTTT. Translating gives CATQVGVTTEAFF.

This clonotype has at least ten counts. J is TRBJ2-7 and V is TRBV28; the D is unclear. V lost 6 bases and J 3 bases, leaving 15 bases between the germline ends. Germline CDR1 MDHEN, CDR2 SYDVKM. The CDR3 has 14 amino acids. The CDR3 sequence: CASSFGPGNYEQYF. Written as DNA, the CDR3 is TGTGCCAGCAGCTTCGGACCAGGAAACTACGAGCAGTACTTC. The full variable domain, its missing parts supplied by reference TRBV28 and TRBJ2-7, is DVKVTQSSRYLVKRTGEKVFLECVQDMDHENMFWYRQDPGLGLRLIYFSYDVKMKEKGDIPEGYSVSREKKERFSLILESASTNQTSMYLCASSFGPGNYEQYFGPGTRLTVT.

In this sample, this clonotype turned up once. The chain is built from TRBV3-1 and TRBJ1-4; D unclear. Deletions cut 4 bases from V and 10 bases from J, with 19 bases between. CDR1 and CDR2 from the germline V gene are LGHDT and YNNKEL (reference sequence). This CDR3 contains 15 residues. CDR3 sequence: CASSPPVGIGGKLFF. The DNA for the CDR3 is TGTGCCAGCAGCCCGCCGGTGGGGATTGGAGGAAAACTGTTTTTT.

The genes are TRBV29-1 and TRBJ2-1, with D maybe TRBD2 (6 bases). The germline V and J ends were trimmed by 6 bases and 12 bases, with 15 bases remaining between them. The germline CDR1 and CDR2 sequences are SQVTM and ANQGSEA. There are 11 residues in the CDR3. The DNA of the CDR3 is TGCAGCGTGGCGGAGGGGATGAGGCAGTTCTTC. Its protein product is CSVAEGMRQFF.

In this sample, this clonotype turned up a few times. The chain joins TRBV4-3 to TRBJ1-3; TRBD1 is a possible D gene (6 bases). V was clipped by 1 base and J by 9 bases, with 13 bases between them. Germline assignment: CDR1 LGHNA and CDR2 YSLEER. The CDR3 sequence is 14 residues long. The CDR3 reads CASSQGGQSGTIYF. CDR3 DNA: TGCGCCAGCAGCCAAGGGGGACAAAGCGGCACCATATATTTT.

Many counts were recorded for this clonotype. The chain carries TRBV2 and TRBJ1-5; no firm D call. This CDR3 comprises 13 residues. Germline V CDR1 and CDR2: SNHLY, FYNNEI. V was pared by 8 bases and J by 6 bases, with 14 bases between. The CDR3 region is CASVSDFGQPQHF. CDR3 sequence (DNA): TGTGCCAGCGTTAGTGACTTCGGTCAGCCCCAGCATTTT.

The sample holds a few counts of this clonotype. The rearrangement uses TRBV19 and TRBJ2-2; 14 nucleotides match TRBD2. From germline, CDR1 is LNHDA and CDR2 SQIVND (reference sequence). V shed 8 bases and J 0 bases; nucleotides not matched to a gene: 5. The CDR3 consists of 17 residues. CDR3 nucleotide sequence: TGTGCCAGTCCGGGACTAGCGGGAGATCCGAACACCGGGGAGCTGTTTTTT. This gives the protein CASPGLAGDPNTGELFF.

V usage is TRBV6-2 or TRBV6-3 and J usage is TRBJ2-2; D is uncertain. Germline lookup yields CDR1 MNHEY and CDR2 SVGEGT. CDR3 length: 13 amino acids. Trimming took 2 bases from V and 7 from J, leaving 8 bases between them. In DNA form, the CDR3 reads TGTGCCAGCAGTTACGCCTCGGTCGGGGAGCTGTTTTTT. It specifies CASSYASVGELFF.

The J gene is TRBJ2-6, the V gene TRBV6-1; TRBD1 matches 7 bases. CDR3 length: 21 amino acids. CDR1 is MNHNS and CDR2 is SASEGT in the germline V gene. V shed 7 bases and J 0 bases; nucleotides not matched to a gene: 21. The CDR3, as DNA: TGTGCCAGCACCAAGGGATTACTTCCGGGACAGAAAAACTCTGGGGCCAACGTCCTGACTTTC. Translation: CASTKGLLPGQKNSGANVLTF.

The chain joins TRBV5-4 to TRBJ2-2, with 14 bases matching TRBD2. The CDR3 sequence is 17 residues long. The V and J ends lost 4 bases and 5 bases, in that order; junction bases with no gene match: 7. Germline CDR1 reads SGHNT; CDR2 reads YYREEE (reference sequence). Here the CDR3 reads CASSRGLAGVGTGELFF. The CDR3 DNA follows: TGTGCCAGCAGCCGGGGACTAGCGGGAGTAGGTACCGGGGAGCTGTTTTTT. Variable domain in full (rest from reference TRBV5-4 and TRBJ2-2): ETGVTQSPTHLIKTRGQQVTLRCSSQSGHNTVSWYQQALGQGPQFIFQYYREEENGRGNFPPRFSGLQFPNYSSELNVNALELDDSALYLCASSRGLAGVGTGELFFGEGSRLTVL.

In its sample, this clonotype was seen a few times. This chain joins TRBV7-9 and TRBJ2-5; TRBD2 matches 9 bases. Germline assignment: CDR1 SEHNR and CDR2 FQNEAQ (reference sequence). This CDR3 has 18 residues. V was pared by 1 base and J by 2 bases, with 11 bases of the junction left unmatched. CDR3 in DNA: TGTGCCAGCAGCTTAGGGTTGTGGTCTAGCGGGAAACAAGAGACCCAGTACTTC. Protein: CASSLGLWSSGKQETQYF. The entire variable domain, with the rest obtained from reference TRBV7-9 and TRBJ2-5, is as follows: DTGVSQNPRHKITKRGQNVTFRCDPISEHNRLYWYRQTLGQGPEFLTYFQNEAQLEKSRLLSDRFSAERPKGSFSTLEIQRTEQGDSAMYLCASSLGLWSSGKQETQYFGPGTRLLVL.

V is TRBV7-3 and J is TRBJ2-5; D is perhaps TRBD2 (5 bases). Germline CDR1 SGHTA, CDR2 FQGTGA. The V and J ends lost 5 bases and 5 bases respectively, with 12 bases between them. This CDR3 is built from 13 residues. This CDR3 is CASSPGVWETQYF. The CDR3 nucleotides are TGTGCCAGCAGCCCCGGGGTGTGGGAGACCCAGTACTTC.

As concerns this clonotype: This likely comes from a read error, as the CDR3 has no conserved phenylalanine or tryptophan at its end. The limits of the CDR3 on the DNA are not certain, so only TCRdb's listed CDR3 is given. The chain is built from TRBV30 and TRBJ1-3; the table's D call, TRBD1, was not checked against the DNA. A total of 9 residues make up the CDR3, ends included. CDR1 and CDR2 from the germline V gene are GTSNPN and SVGIG (reference sequence). CDR3 in amino acids: CASYHRVRV.

The table lists this clonotype with many counts. The chain couples TRBV7-2 to TRBJ2-7; TRBD1 aligns across 10 bases. Losses at the gene ends were 5 bases for V and 2 bases for J; bases not matched to a gene: 9. The V gene's germline CDR1 is SGHTA and CDR2 FQGNSA. This CDR3 has 16 amino acids. CDR3 DNA sequence: TGTGCCAGCAGCCCTAGAGGACAGGGGGGCACCTACGAGCAGTACTTC. Its protein product is CASSPRGQGGTYEQYF.

This clonotype was seen a handful of times. Germline and junction disagree at one end, which may indicate a read error. The chain combines TRBV6-1 with TRBJ2-7, with D perhaps matching TRBD2 (6 bases). This CDR3 has 14 residues. CDR1 and CDR2 (germline): MNHNS, SASEGT. This CDR3 is CASSESGRGWEQCF. The DNA of the CDR3 is TGTGCCAGCAGCGAAAGCGGGCGAGGATGGGAGCAGTGCTTC.

This clonotype was counted ten times or more. The gene calls are TRBV2 and TRBJ2-2; either TRBD1 or TRBD2 may supply D (5 bases each). CDR1 SNHLY and CDR2 FYNNEI come from the germline V gene. This CDR3 has 16 amino acids. V gave up 0 bases and J gave up 8 bases, with 16 bases separating them. CDR3 DNA sequence: TGTGCCAGCAGTGAAGCTCCACCGGGGACCCGAGGGGAGCTGTTTTTT. As protein: CASSEAPPGTRGELFF.

The chain carries TRBV7-2 and TRBJ2-5, with D perhaps TRBD2 (7 bases). CDR3 length: 14 residues. V was clipped by 4 bases and J by 5 bases, with 14 bases between them. Germline loops: CDR1 SGHTA, CDR2 FQGNSA. In DNA, the CDR3 is TGTGCCAGCAGCTCTAGGGGGGGCAGGGAGACCCAGTACTTC. Protein: CASSSRGGRETQYF.

The CDR3 DNA reads TGCGCCAGCAGCTTGGCGGTGTCCCGGGCTAAGACCTTC. The encoded protein is CASSLAVSRAKTF. The chain couples TRBV5-1 to TRBJ1-2; D not certain. The germline V gene has CDR1 SGHRS and CDR2 YFSETQ. V dropped 0 bases and J dropped 14 bases, with 17 bases sitting between them. There are 13 residues in the CDR3.

This clonotype turned up a few times. The rearrangement uses TRBV20-1 and TRBJ2-7, with 9 nucleotides matching TRBD2. The germline CDR1 and CDR2 sequences are DFQATT and SNEGSKA (reference sequence). With 3 bases clipped from V and 9 bases from J, the junction kept 9 bases outside the gene matches. This CDR3 is 13 amino acids long. CDR3 bases: TGCAGTGCTAGGACTAGCGGTTTGGGAGGGCAGTACTTC. Protein product: CSARTSGLGGQYF.

This clonotype was picked up many times. This chain joins TRBV12-3 or TRBV12-4 and TRBJ2-5; 9 nucleotides match TRBD1. The CDR3 contains 16 residues. Trimming took 4 bases from V and 5 from J; bases not matched to a gene: 11. This CDR3 is CASSYTPGQGWETQYF. CDR3 bases: TGTGCCAGCAGTTACACCCCCGGACAGGGGTGGGAGACCCAGTACTTC.

The chain links TRBV5-4 to TRBJ1-1, with D perhaps matching TRBD1 (6 bases). Between the trimmed V and J ends, which lost 3 bases and 8 bases, there was a span of 11 bases. Germline V lookup: CDR1 SGHNT, CDR2 YYREEE (reference sequence). The CDR3 has 12 amino acids. This chain's CDR3 is CASSSGQTEAFF. As DNA, the CDR3 is TGTGCCAGCAGCTCCGGACAGACCGAAGCTTTCTTT. Together with reference TRBV5-4 and TRBJ1-1, the CDR3 gives the full variable domain: ETGVTQSPTHLIKTRGQQVTLRCSSQSGHNTVSWYQQALGQGPQFIFQYYREEENGRGNFPPRFSGLQFPNYSSELNVNALELDDSALYLCASSSGQTEAFFGQGTRLTVV.